These 32 T cell receptor beta chains share one sample of origin, sequenced in a study of HIV-infected children after antiretroviral therapy interruption. Unique molecular identifiers were included in an RNA-based 3' RACE TCR library. Each CDR3 protein gets one entry after TCRdb re-called the 3' RACE reads with MiXCR. The top ten hold 0.85% to 1.2% of the sample, which has approximately 89,000 distinct CDR3 sequences, less than 7% seen once. This sample's treatment: PENTA 11 planned treatment interruption arm or continuous ART arm. This material consisted of CD45RA+ CD4+ T cells from PBMCs, pooled from several time points, taken from a donor given antiretroviral therapy, either interrupted or continuous. Subset denoted: naive CD4+ CD45RA+ CD45RO- T cells. The receptor source for this set is a pool of human donors with HIV.

This clonotype occurred many times. The chain has TRBV12-3 or TRBV12-4 and TRBJ1-2; maybe TRBD1 (5 bases). The CDR3 extends over 15 amino acids. V was shortened by 5 bases and J by 4 bases, with 17 bases between the two germline ends. The DNA of the CDR3 is TGTGCCAGCAGTCCGCCGGGACGCAATCCCTATGGCTACACCTTC. Translation gives CASSPPGRNPYGYTF.

This clonotype has at least ten counts. The genes are TRBV6-5 and TRBJ2-2; D is unclear. Trimming removed 4 bases at V and 0 bases at J, with 9 bases between. CDR1 and CDR2 from the germline V gene are MNHEY and SVGAGI. CDR3 length: 15 residues. CDR3 bases: TGTGCCAGCAGTTCGTGGCAGTCGAACACCGGGGAGCTGTTTTTT. This gives the protein CASSSWQSNTGELFF.

This clonotype was seen ten or more times. The chain combines TRBV7-9 with TRBJ2-2; D is uncertain. CDR3 length equals 12 residues. The V gene's germline CDR1 is SEHNR and CDR2 FQNEAQ (reference sequence). Trimming stripped 3 bases from V and 7 bases from J, with 6 bases between. The CDR3 region is CASSFYSGELFF. The CDR3 nucleotides are TGTGCCAGCAGCTTTTACAGCGGGGAGCTGTTTTTT.

The V call is TRBV20-1, the J call TRBJ1-5; D ambiguous. Trimming cost V 3 bases and J 5 bases, with 14 bases left between them. In germline, CDR1 is DFQATT, CDR2 SNEGSKA (reference sequence). CDR3 length: 14 residues. The CDR3: CSARAVPGDQPQHF. The CDR3 nucleotides are TGCAGTGCTAGGGCGGTACCTGGAGATCAGCCCCAGCATTTT.

This clonotype was seen a handful of times. The CDR3 nucleotides read TGTGCCAGCAGTTCACGGACACAATCCTACAATGAGCAGTTCTTC. Encoded protein: CASSSRTQSYNEQFF. This chain joins TRBV28 and TRBJ2-1; maybe TRBD1 (5 bases). Germline CDR1 is MDHEN and CDR2 is SYDVKM. The CDR3 spans 15 residues. V gave up 4 bases and J gave up 1 base, with 11 bases separating them.

This clonotype has at least ten counts. J is TRBJ2-1 and V is TRBV6-5; 7 positions match TRBD2. The CDR3 totals 16 residues. Germline trimming cut 7 bases from V and 8 bases from J; bases unmatched to any gene: 17. Germline V gene data show CDR1 as MNHEY and CDR2 as SVGAGI. The CDR3 DNA is TGTGCCAGCAAACCAGCGGGATTGGGAGGCGAGGATGAGCAGTTCTTC. Encoded protein: CASKPAGLGGEDEQFF.

At least ten counts were recorded for this clonotype. V is TRBV2 and J is TRBJ1-1, with D perhaps TRBD1 (6 bases). The V end lost 10 bases, the J end lost 9 bases, and 15 bases lay between the germline ends. Germline CDR1 is SNHLY and CDR2 is FYNNEI. The CDR3 totals 11 residues. The DNA of the CDR3 is TGTGCCACAAAAGTGGGGACAAAAGCTTTCTTT. It yields the protein CATKVGTKAFF.

In this sample, this clonotype turned up many times. The J gene is TRBJ2-2, the V gene TRBV4-2; a possible D gene is TRBD1 (6 bases). Between the trimmed V and J ends, which lost 0 bases and 5 bases, there was a span of 13 bases. The CDR3 consists of 16 residues. Germline V gene sequence: CDR1 LGHNA, CDR2 YNFKEQ. CDR3 region: CASSQDLQGSTGELFF. The CDR3 DNA is TGTGCCAGCAGCCAAGATTTGCAGGGGAGTACCGGGGAGCTGTTTTTT.

This clonotype was detected many times. This sequence joins TRBV6-2 or TRBV6-3 and TRBJ2-3; 7 nucleotides align to TRBD2. This CDR3 has 16 residues. The V segment lost 5 bases and the J segment 1 base; nucleotides outside the gene matches: 9. Germline loops: CDR1 MNHEY, CDR2 SVGEGT. CDR3 bases: TGTGCCAGCAGTAGATCCGGGACTACGGGCACAGATACGCAGTATTTT. Amino acids: CASSRSGTTGTDTQYF.

This clonotype came up many times. The chain combines TRBV12-3 or TRBV12-4 with TRBJ2-7; maybe TRBD2 (7 bases). Trimming removed 6 bases at V and 3 bases at J, with 15 bases between. The CDR3 has 14 residues. The CDR3: CASRGRGALYEQYF. Written as DNA, the CDR3 is TGTGCCAGCAGGGGCCGGGGGGCCCTCTACGAGCAGTACTTC.

This clonotype was seen ten or more times. This rearrangement joins TRBV19 to TRBJ2-7, with D perhaps matching TRBD1 (5 bases). Trimming took 5 bases from V and 11 from J, leaving 16 bases between them. The CDR3 extends over 12 amino acids. Germline CDR1 reads LNHDA; CDR2 reads SQIVND (reference sequence). CDR3 residues: CASSQQGSKEYF. The CDR3, as DNA: TGTGCCAGTAGTCAGCAGGGTTCGAAGGAGTACTTC.

This clonotype was picked up many times. V gene TRBV6-1 combines with J gene TRBJ1-3; D gene ambiguous. CDR1 is MNHNS and CDR2 is SASEGT in the germline V gene. The CDR3 is 17 residues long. Trimming left V 0 bases short and J 5 bases short, with 17 bases between. In DNA form, the CDR3 reads TGTGCCAGCAGTGAAGCGCTTCAGACCGCGGTCCGAAACACCATATATTTT. It codes for CASSEALQTAVRNTIYF.

The sample holds many counts of this clonotype. This chain connects TRBV5-5 to TRBJ1-1; 12 nucleotides agree with TRBD1. Germline V gene lookup returns CDR1 SGHKS and CDR2 YYEKEE (reference sequence). Trimming cost V 2 bases and J 5 bases; bases outside gene matches: 10. This CDR3 spans 17 amino acids. CDR3 nucleotide sequence: TGTGCCAGCAGCTTATCCGGGACAGGGGGCTCGAGGACTGAAGCTTTCTTT. This codes for CASSLSGTGGSRTEAFF.

A few counts support this clonotype. The chain uses TRBV5-1 and TRBJ2-7; possible D gene TRBD2, 5 bases. Germline V gives CDR1 SGHRS, CDR2 YFSETQ. This CDR3 has 13 residues. V was pared by 3 bases and J by 4 bases, with 11 bases between. The CDR3 DNA is TGCGCCAGCAGCTCAGTTACGGGGTACGAGCAGTACTTC. It specifies CASSSVTGYEQYF.

Ten or more counts support this clonotype. The chain carries TRBV15 and TRBJ2-7, with 8 nucleotides matching TRBD1. CDR1 LNHNV and CDR2 YYDKDF come from the germline V gene (reference sequence). The junction had 5 bases not matched to a gene; V was cut back by 0 bases and J by 4 bases. The CDR3 length is 15 residues. The CDR3 nucleotides read TGTGCCACCAGCAGAGAAGGGACAGGTGCTTACGAGCAGTACTTC. Translating gives CATSREGTGAYEQYF.

This clonotype was observed at least ten times. The rearrangement uses TRBV28 and TRBJ2-4; 9 positions agree with TRBD1. Germline V CDR1 and CDR2: MDHEN, SYDVKM. The ends lost 6 bases at V and 9 bases at J; junction bases unmatched: 12. The CDR3 contains 15 residues. The DNA for the CDR3 is TGTGCCAGCAGACTGCCGGGACAGGGTTTTGGCATTCAGTACTTC. This encodes CASRLPGQGFGIQYF.

This clonotype showed up many times. CDR3 nucleotide sequence: TGTGCCAGCAGTTTATTTCTATCCAGTAATTCACCCCTCCACTTT. Translation gives CASSLFLSSNSPLHF. V is TRBV6-5 and J is TRBJ1-6; no reliable D call. Looked up from germline, CDR1 is MNHEY and CDR2 is SVGAGI. The CDR3 sequence is 15 residues long. Trimming stripped 4 bases from V and 6 bases from J, with 13 bases between.

This clonotype was seen more than once but under ten times. The chain is built from TRBV14 and TRBJ1-3; D is unclear. Trimming took off 4 bases at V and 0 bases at J, with 10 bases between the two ends. The CDR3 totals 15 residues. The V gene's germline CDR1 is SGHDN and CDR2 FVKESK. The CDR3 DNA reads TGTGCCAGCAGCCTCGTCGGGAGCTCTGGAAACACCATATATTTT. Translation gives CASSLVGSSGNTIYF.

This clonotype was detected only a few times. This rearrangement joins TRBV12-3 or TRBV12-4 to TRBJ2-5; D not resolved. The CDR3 is 13 amino acids. Trimming cost V 5 bases and J 5 bases, with 12 bases left between them. CDR3 sequence reads: CASSARAGETQYF. CDR3 sequence (DNA): TGTGCCAGCAGTGCTCGAGCTGGGGAGACCCAGTACTTC.

This clonotype has ten or more counts. The CDR3 is CASSPSGGRTDTQYF. In nucleotides, the CDR3 is TGTGCCAGCAGCCCGAGCGGGGGGAGAACAGATACGCAGTATTTT. The chain recombines TRBV9 with TRBJ2-3, with 9 bases that match TRBD2. The CDR3 sequence is 15 residues long. The junction had 6 bases not matched to a gene; V was cut back by 4 bases and J by 3 bases. Germline V lookup: CDR1 SGDLS, CDR2 YYNGEE. Complete variable domain (other parts from reference TRBV9 and TRBJ2-3): DSGVTQTPKHLITATGQRVTLRCSPRSGDLSVYWYQQSLDQGLQFLIQYYNGEERAKGNILERFSAQQFPDLHSELNLSSLELGDSALYFCASSPSGGRTDTQYFGPGTRLTVL.

In its sample, this clonotype was seen many times. This chain links TRBV15 with TRBJ2-5; 7 nucleotides agree with TRBD1. This CDR3 is built from 15 residues. The germline V gene has CDR1 LNHNV and CDR2 YYDKDF (reference sequence). V trimming: 2 bases; J trimming: 4 bases; junction bases outside the gene matches: 7. CDR3: CATSRPTGVAETQYF. DNA of the CDR3: TGTGCCACCAGCAGACCAACAGGGGTAGCAGAGACCCAGTACTTC.

Many counts were recorded for this clonotype. The chain carries TRBV6-5 and TRBJ1-2, with 7 bases fitting TRBD1. The CDR3 spans 16 residues. Germline CDR1 is MNHEY and CDR2 is SVGAGI. V lost 2 bases, J lost 0 bases, and 6 bases stayed unmatched. The CDR3 protein is CASSYKGAPANYGYTF. As DNA, the CDR3 is TGTGCCAGCAGTTACAAGGGGGCCCCGGCTAACTATGGCTACACCTTC.

Ten or more counts support this clonotype. V gene TRBV20-1 combines with J gene TRBJ1-1, with D possibly matching TRBD1 (6 bases). This CDR3 comprises 15 residues. Between the trimmed V and J ends, which lost 1 base and 5 bases, there was a span of 17 bases. Per the germline V gene, CDR1 is DFQATT and CDR2 is SNEGSKA (reference sequence). The CDR3: CSARGLLGGRTEAFF. The CDR3 coding sequence is TGCAGTGCTAGAGGGTTATTAGGGGGGAGGACTGAAGCTTTCTTT.

The gene calls are TRBV7-3 and TRBJ2-6, with D unresolved. This CDR3 has 16 amino acids. The V and J ends lost 1 base and 2 bases respectively, with 9 bases between them. Germline lookup yields CDR1 SGHTA and CDR2 FQGTGA. The CDR3 reads CASSLRGVAGANVLTF. DNA for the CDR3: TGTGCCAGCAGCTTAAGAGGCGTGGCTGGGGCCAACGTCCTGACTTTC.

Ten or more counts support this clonotype. The chain's CDR3 is CASSPGEWQPQHF. The CDR3, as DNA: TGTGCCAGCTCTCCAGGGGAATGGCAGCCCCAGCATTTT. The gene calls are TRBV6-1 and TRBJ1-5; D may be TRBD1 (6 bases). V dropped 8 bases and J dropped 7 bases, with 15 bases sitting between them. The CDR3 has 13 amino acids. The germline gives CDR1 MNHNS, CDR2 SASEGT.

There are many counts of this clonotype. The CDR3 loop is CASSVAGGLVGETQYF. The DNA of the CDR3 is TGTGCCAGCAGCGTAGCCGGGGGCCTCGTTGGGGAGACCCAGTACTTC. The chain has TRBV9 and TRBJ2-5; D may match TRBD1 or TRBD2 (6 bases each). V lost 0 bases, J lost 5 bases, and 17 bases lay in between. This CDR3 is 16 amino acids long. Germline CDR1 reads SGDLS; CDR2 reads YYNGEE.

This clonotype was recorded many times. This chain links TRBV10-3 with TRBJ2-3; D unclear. The V gene lost 1 base and the J gene lost 2 bases, with 13 bases spanning the gap. The CDR3 is made up of 16 amino acids. In germline, CDR1 is ENHRY, CDR2 SYGVKD. CDR3: CAISEFGPPNTDTQYF. The CDR3 nucleotides are TGTGCCATCAGTGAGTTTGGACCCCCAAACACAGATACGCAGTATTTT.

This clonotype showed up many times. The chain links TRBV6-2 or TRBV6-3 to TRBJ2-5; D ambiguous. The CDR3 covers 15 residues. CDR1 and CDR2 (germline): MNHEY, SVGEGT. V lost 5 bases, J lost 2 bases, and 15 bases lay in between. The CDR3, as DNA: TGTGCCAGCAGTCCCCCCTGGACGAATCAAGAGACCCAGTACTTC. This encodes CASSPPWTNQETQYF.

This clonotype was counted only a few times. The V and J genes are TRBV3-1 and TRBJ1-4; 7 bases are a match to TRBD1. Looked up from germline, CDR1 is LGHDT and CDR2 is YNNKEL (reference sequence). The CDR3 runs to 14 residues. V lost 5 bases, J lost 8 bases, and 8 bases stayed unmatched. The CDR3 bases are TGTGCCAGCAGCGACAAGGGGGCTGGGGAAAAACTGTTTTTT. The encoded protein is CASSDKGAGEKLFF.

This clonotype was counted many times. This rearrangement joins TRBV27 to TRBJ2-7; the D gene is possibly TRBD2 (7 bases). Germline CDR1 is MNHEY and CDR2 is SMNVEV (reference sequence). Between the trimmed V and J ends, which lost 5 bases and 4 bases, there was a span of 15 bases. The CDR3 contains 14 residues. CDR3 sequence (DNA): TGTGCCAGCAGTCCGAGGGGGGGGCCATACGAGCAGTACTTC. It yields the protein CASSPRGGPYEQYF.

V usage is TRBV20-1 and J usage is TRBJ2-7; no definite D call. With 6 bases removed from V and 4 bases from J, the gap between germline ends came to 10 bases. CDR1 DFQATT and CDR2 SNEGSKA come from the germline V gene (reference sequence). The CDR3 covers 11 residues. The CDR3 here is CSASVEYEQYF. In DNA, the CDR3 is TGCAGTGCAAGCGTCGAGTACGAGCAGTACTTC.

This clonotype was counted between two and nine times. This sequence joins TRBV10-3 and TRBJ1-5; D remains ambiguous. This CDR3 is built from 16 residues. V lost 6 bases, J lost 3 bases, and 18 bases lay in between. The V gene's germline CDR1 is ENHRY and CDR2 SYGVKD. DNA of the CDR3: TGTGCCATCAGCGTGGGCGCGAATCCGTCCAATCAGCCCCAGCATTTT. Amino acids: CAISVGANPSNQPQHF.